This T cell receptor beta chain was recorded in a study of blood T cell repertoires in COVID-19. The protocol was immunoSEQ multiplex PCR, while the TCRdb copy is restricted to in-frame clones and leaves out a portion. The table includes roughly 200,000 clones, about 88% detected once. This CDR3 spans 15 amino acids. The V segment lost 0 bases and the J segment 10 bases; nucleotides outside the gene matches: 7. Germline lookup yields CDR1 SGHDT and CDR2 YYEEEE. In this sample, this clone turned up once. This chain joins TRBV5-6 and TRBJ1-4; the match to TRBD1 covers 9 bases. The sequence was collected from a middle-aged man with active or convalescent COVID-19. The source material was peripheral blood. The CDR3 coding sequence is TGTGCCAGCAGCTTGGAGGGACAGGGATCCGGAAAACTGTTTTTT. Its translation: CASSLEGQGSGKLFF.